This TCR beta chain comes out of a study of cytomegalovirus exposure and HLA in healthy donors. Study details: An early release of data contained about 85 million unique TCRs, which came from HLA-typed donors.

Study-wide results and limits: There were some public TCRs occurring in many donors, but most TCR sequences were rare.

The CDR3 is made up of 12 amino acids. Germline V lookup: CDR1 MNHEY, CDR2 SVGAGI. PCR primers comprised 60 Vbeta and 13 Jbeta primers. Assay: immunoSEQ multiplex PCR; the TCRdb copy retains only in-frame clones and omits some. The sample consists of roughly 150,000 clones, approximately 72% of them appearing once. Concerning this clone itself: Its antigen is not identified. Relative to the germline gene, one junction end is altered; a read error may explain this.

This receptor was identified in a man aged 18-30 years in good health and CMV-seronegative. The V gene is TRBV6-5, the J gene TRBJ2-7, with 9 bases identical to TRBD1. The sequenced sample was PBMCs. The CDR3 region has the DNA TGTGCCAGCAGTTACGGACAGGGGACCGTTTCCTTC. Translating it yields CASSYGQGTVSF.